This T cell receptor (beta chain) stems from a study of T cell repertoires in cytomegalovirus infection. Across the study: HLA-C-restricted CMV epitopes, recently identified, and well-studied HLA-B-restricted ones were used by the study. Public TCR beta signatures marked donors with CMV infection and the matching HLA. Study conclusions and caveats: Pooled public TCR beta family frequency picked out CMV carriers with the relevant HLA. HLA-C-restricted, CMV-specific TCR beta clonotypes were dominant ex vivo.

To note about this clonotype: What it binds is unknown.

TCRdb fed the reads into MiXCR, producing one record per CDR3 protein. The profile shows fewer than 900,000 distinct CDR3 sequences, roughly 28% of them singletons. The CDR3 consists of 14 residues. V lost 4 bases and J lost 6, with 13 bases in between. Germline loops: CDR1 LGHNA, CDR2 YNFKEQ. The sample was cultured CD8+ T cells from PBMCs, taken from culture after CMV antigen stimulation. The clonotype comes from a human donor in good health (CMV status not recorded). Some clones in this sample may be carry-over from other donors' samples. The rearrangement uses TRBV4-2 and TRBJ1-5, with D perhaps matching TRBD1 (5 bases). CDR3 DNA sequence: TGTGCCAGCAGCCGACGTGGGGGGGGTCAGCCCCAGCATTTT. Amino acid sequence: CASSRRGGGQPQHF.